This T cell receptor (beta chain) was documented in a study of shared clonotypes between healthy human individuals. The study, taken as a whole, reports: Several donors showed sharing of approximately 5% of naive CD4 clonotypes.

The CDR3 has 14 residues. Trimming removed 3 bases from V and 2 bases from J; junction bases left unmatched: 3. Germline CDR1 and CDR2: KGHSH and LQKENI. Concerning this clone: Its cognate antigen is unknown. The sample has other DNA sequences that encode this CDR3 too.

The assay ran at deep level. Source study methods: ImmunoSEQ only sent back junction sequences with no quality scores, so filtering was done differently. The data were produced by immunoSEQ multiplex PCR, yet TCRdb's version contains in-frame clones alone and is incomplete. Clonal size and the V and J genes are those of that table, whereas D and trimming came from the DNA. The sample includes 1.4 million to 1.5 million clones, around 97% of them seen just once. The donor population consisted of healthy HIV-negative adults with no recent acute infections or vaccinations. The chain links TRBV18 to TRBJ2-5; 7 bases agree with TRBD1. This clonotype was obtained from a man aged 30-40 years in good health. The material sequenced was naive CD4+ T cells sorted from blood. Subset in this sample: CD45RA+ positively selected. CDR3 in amino acids: CASSPRTGQETQYF. For the CDR3, the DNA is TGTGCCAGCTCACCCCGGACAGGTCAAGAGACCCAGTACTTC. Full variable domain (remainder filled in from reference TRBV18 and TRBJ2-5): NAGVMQNPRHLVRRRGQEARLRCSPMKGHSHVYWYRQLPEEGLKFMVYLQKENIIDESGMPKERFSAEFPKEGPSILRIQQVVRGDSAAYFCASSPRTGQETQYFGPGTRLLVL.